This TCR beta chain was identified in a study of identical twins. Unique molecular identifiers were in the cDNA, with template-switch universal primer binding. TCRdb reprocessed the 5' RACE reads with MiXCR, giving one entry per CDR3 protein. Of approximately 500,000 distinct CDR3 sequences listed, over 12% are singletons. The CDR3 length is 15 residues. Germline assignment: CDR1 ENHRY and CDR2 SYGVKD. The V end lost 2 bases, the J end lost 4 bases, and 11 bases lay between the germline ends. Study results and caveats: With abundant cord blood beta clonotypes, insertions were fewer; memory repertoires showed no such pattern.

On this clonotype: Its target is unknown.

This sample was shared with a second study, whose subject was yellow fever vaccine responses in identical twins. From that paper: Reported findings indicate that twins' vaccine T cell responses seemed partially convergent, partially personalized.

The chain combines TRBV10-3 with TRBJ2-2; a weak D match, TRBD2 (5 bases). Source material: CD4+ T cells sorted from blood. This sequence was found in a woman younger than 35 in good health. The DNA for the CDR3 is TGTGCCATCAGTGAGCGGGGTTATTCCACCGGGGAGCTGTTTTTT. Amino acids: CAISERGYSTGELFF.